The rows below give T cell receptor beta chains drawn from one sample of a study of CD8 T cells in ankylosing spondylitis. TCRdb re-called the 5' RACE reads through MiXCR, storing one row per CDR3 protein. The table has around 450,000 distinct CDR3 sequences, 25% to 30% seen once. Sequencing used blood, either unsorted or a sorted T cell fraction (not recorded which). These receptors came from a male donor with ankylosing spondylitis. Both conserved end residues are part of each CDR3. The order of the fields is D gene, V gene, CDR3 protein. D genes are given only for firm matches.

>.|TRBV28
CASSAPNWIEQFF
>.|TRBV20-1
CSARVGTKNTEAFF
>.|TRBV7-9
CASSPGGFGWADTQYF
>.|TRBV7-2
CASSLGGDIGNTIYF
>.|TRBV3-1
CASEDRNSPLHF
>TRBD1|TRBV6-1
CASSRDRGHEQFF
>.|TRBV20-1
CSARRDNNEQFF
>.|TRBV5-1
CASSATEMNTEAFF
>.|TRBV5-1
CASSLGILKETQYF
>.|TRBV2
CASSPRGMDNEQFF
>.|TRBV4-1
CASSQETTRADTQYF
>.|TRBV29-1
CSVSGQVTDTQYF
>TRBD2|TRBV6-1
CASSEALAGGVNEQFF
>.|TRBV20-1
CSAGGGTYNEQFF
>.|TRBV18
CASSRDRPPGEQYF
>.|TRBV20-1
CSAREGLVQETQYF
>.|TRBV6-2/TRBV6-3
CASIWVRETPNGEKLFF
>.|TRBV11-2
CASSLDPRVNEQFF
>.|TRBV24-1
CATSVIDTQYF
>TRBD2|TRBV24-1
CATSDSDGLASNNEQFF
>.|TRBV7-2
CASSPGVTPDADTQYF
>.|TRBV20-1
CSAREQGYSNQPQHF
>.|TRBV7-2
CASSLGRAAYGYTF
>TRBD2|TRBV12-3/TRBV12-4
CASSLGTSGNEQYF
>.|TRBV24-1
CATGGTGANVLTF
>.|TRBV28
CASSPPGNARKETQYF
>.|TRBV20-1
CSARGGRGQEVQETQYF
>.|TRBV20-1
CCARDFRLRGGSTDTQYF